Listed here is a single TCR beta chain. Germline is not matched at one junction end, which may reflect a read error. The sample originates from a study of tumor-infiltrating lymphocytes in primary liver carcinoma. The tissue used was unsorted bulk material of roughly 17-34 mg. RNA and DNA were co-extracted from it with the AllPrep DNA/RNA mini kit. The patients, who had chronic HBV infection, were treatment-naive (untreated). The CDR3 length is 13 residues. From about 530 ng total RNA, TCR beta cDNA was generated with a primer in the constant region. Libraries of TCR beta came from three nested multiplex PCR rounds with slightly modified ARM-PCR. The opening two PCR rounds, about 10 cycles each, paired TRBV1-TRBV30 forward primers with a C-beta reverse primer. TCRdb re-called the multiplex PCR reads with MiXCR, one entry per CDR3 protein. This table has 47,000 or so distinct CDR3 sequences, about 80% appearing once.

The chain combines TRBV12-3 or TRBV12-4 with TRBJ2-3; D unresolved. The TCR was taken from a man aged 40-50 years with primary liver carcinoma and hepatitis B virus infection. Sequencing input: liver tumor tissue from sampling region 3. Subset: tumor region T3, left-lateral pole. CDR3 protein: CARSADGTDTQYF. CDR3 nucleotide sequence: TGTGCCAGAAGTGCGGACGGCACAGATACACAGTATTTT.